This record concerns one TCR beta chain sequence. Its matching antigen is unknown. The V gene's germline CDR1 is LGHNA and CDR2 YSLEER. Between the trimmed V and J ends, which lost 4 bases and 5 bases, there was a span of 17 bases. The CDR3 is 16 residues long. TCRdb keeps only in-frame clones here, not all; method: immunoSEQ multiplex PCR. The table shows roughly 2,300,000 clones, with about nine tenths occurring only once. This specimen comes from a study of shared clonotypes between healthy human individuals. Overall study: The study used three CD4 naive, three CD4 memory, two CD8 naive and one CD8 memory plate per donor.

Study results and limitations: Generally, naive subsets came out with larger estimated richness than memory subsets. Shared clonotypes across all four donors exceeded non-shared ones in generation probability.

The specimen was naive CD4+ T cells from PBMCs. Subset indicated: CD45RA+ positively selected. This TCR was recovered from a man between 18 and 35 years old in good health. Some clones in this sample may be carry-over from other donors' samples. The V and J genes are TRBV4-3 and TRBJ2-2; D tentatively fits TRBD1 or TRBD2 (6 bases each). CDR3 sequence: CASSPSPGGDTGELFF. The CDR3 nucleotides read TGCGCCAGCAGCCCCTCTCCCGGGGGCGATACCGGGGAGCTGTTTTTT.